The T cell receptor beta chain under discussion was sequenced for a study of shared clonotypes between healthy human individuals. Study-wide points: Estimated richness values were generally larger in naive subsets than in memory subsets. The authors expected sequencing depth to affect clonotype sharing among donors. Only blood samples were collected, and tissue repertoires likely differ.

Trimming stripped 2 bases from V and 1 base from J, with 5 bases between. In germline, CDR1 is MNHNY, CDR2 SVGAGI (reference sequence). The CDR3 totals 13 residues. Method: immunoSEQ multiplex PCR; TCRdb's copy keeps in-frame clones and lacks some. The sample yields approximately 2,000,000 clones, 85% to 95% seen once. On this clone: Its antigen remains unidentified.

Sequencing was carried out using naive CD4+ T cells from PBMCs. Subset given: CD45RA+ positively selected. The J gene is TRBJ2-5, the V gene TRBV6-6; D remains unclear. The clonotype was recovered from a man between 18 and 35 years old in good health. Some clones in this sample may be carry-over from other donors' samples. The CDR3 DNA sequence: TGTGCCAGCAGTTACCCCGGCCAAGAGACCCAGTACTTC. Translated: CASSYPGQETQYF.